The present entry profiles one T cell receptor beta chain with its context. Researchers sorted participants into cohorts using their self-reported clinical history. The record originates from a study of blood T cell repertoires in COVID-19. Turning to the study itself: T cells, B-cell-depleted T cells, or PBMCs provided the cDNA or gDNA that served as material.

Germline-derived CDR1 and CDR2 are MNHEY and SMNVEV (reference sequence). The CDR3 runs 15 residues. Trimming cost V 5 bases and J 8 bases; bases outside gene matches: 7. In the study's own analysis: Estimated nucleated cell counts came from reference gene primer amplification. Profiling relied on immunoSEQ multiplex PCR, and the TCRdb table lists in-frame clones only, not all of them. V and J calls and clone size are copied from that table; D and trimming were computed from the DNA. Of under 300,000 clones listed, 70% to 90% are singletons. Sequencing input: PBMCs or T cells enriched from blood (not recorded which). The genes are TRBV27 and TRBJ2-1; TRBD2 aligns across 12 bases. The TCR comes from a woman in her 50s who had recovered from COVID-19. CDR3 loop: CASSPRTSGTYEQFF. The CDR3 region has the DNA TGTGCCAGCAGTCCCCGGACTAGCGGGACGTATGAGCAGTTCTTC.